A few counts support the clone carrying this TCR beta chain. The CDR3 runs 17 residues. Germline loops: CDR1 SGHRS, CDR2 YFSETQ. J gave up 5 bases and V 4 bases, and 8 bases lay outside the gene matches. The data were obtained in a study of molecular identifiers for immune sequencing clone quantification. Each CDR3 protein gets one entry after TCRdb re-called the PCR reads with MiXCR. The sample gives approximately 500,000 distinct CDR3 sequences, around 25% of which show up once; approximately 0.76% is in the top ten. The clonotype originates from a human donor in good health. Some libraries in this study had Jurkat cell RNA spiked in. The genes are TRBV5-1 and TRBJ2-2, with 13 positions matching TRBD2. Sample: naive CD8+ T cells from blood, with Jurkat cell RNA spiked in. The subset is: FACS-sorted CD8+CD4-CCR7+CD45RA+ naive T cells. CDR3 residues: CASSLGLAGVKTGELFF. Written as DNA, the CDR3 is TGCGCCAGCAGCCTCGGACTAGCGGGAGTAAAGACCGGGGAGCTGTTTTTT.